A selection of T cell receptor beta chains follows, all from one sample in a study of neoadjuvant anti-PD-1 for oral cavity cancer. Data came from immunoSEQ multiplex PCR; TCRdb stores just in-frame clones and leaves some out. The table lists about 68,000 clones, around 84% of them singletons. This material consisted of PBMCs, taken after nivolumab (anti-PD-1) treatment. Every receptor here comes from a person aged 35 to 85 with oral cavity squamous cell carcinoma. Each CDR3 is given with its conserved first and last residue. The D gene is left open where the match is weak. Not all rows give a size; the values are once, few, many and, for expanded clones, a class.

v_call: TRBV6-4
clone_size: -
j_call: TRBJ2-7
d_call: TRBD1
cdr3_nt: TGTGCCAGCAGTGAAGACGGGACAGGGTCCTACGAGCAGTACTTC
cdr3_aa: CASSEDGTGSYEQYF

v_call: TRBV4-2
clone_size: -
j_call: TRBJ2-2
d_call: TRBD1
cdr3_nt: TGTGCCAGCAGCCAAGTTCAGGGCGGACAGGGGAACACCGGGGAGCTGTTTTTT
cdr3_aa: CASSQVQGGQGNTGELFF

v_call: TRBV7-8
clone_size: -
j_call: TRBJ1-5
d_call: -
cdr3_nt: TGTGCCAGCAGCTTAGCGGCGGGTGGGAGCAATCAGCCCCAGCATTTT
cdr3_aa: CASSLAAGGSNQPQHF

v_call: TRBV29-1
clone_size: -
j_call: TRBJ2-7
d_call: TRBD2
cdr3_nt: TGCAGCGCGTCGGAGGCGGGAGGAATCGAGCAGTACTTC
cdr3_aa: CSASEAGGIEQYF

v_call: TRBV28
clone_size: -
j_call: TRBJ2-1
d_call: -
cdr3_nt: TGTGCCAGCAGTTTCTACAATGAGCAGTTCTTC
cdr3_aa: CASSFYNEQFF

v_call: TRBV5-1
clone_size: -
j_call: TRBJ2-2
d_call: TRBD2
cdr3_nt: TGCGCCAGCAGCTCTGGACTAGCGGGGCAGGGGACCGGGGAGCTGTTTTTT
cdr3_aa: CASSSGLAGQGTGELFF

v_call: TRBV7-3
clone_size: once
j_call: TRBJ2-2
d_call: TRBD2
cdr3_nt: TGTGCCAGCAGCCCCCTCAAGGGGACTAGGGCCACCGGGGAGCTGTTTTTT
cdr3_aa: CASSPLKGTRATGELFF

v_call: TRBV7-9
clone_size: -
j_call: TRBJ2-7
d_call: -
cdr3_nt: TGTGCCAGCAGCTTAGCCGGTGACTACTCCTACGAGCAGTACTTC
cdr3_aa: CASSLAGDYSYEQYF

v_call: TRBV30
clone_size: -
j_call: TRBJ1-2
d_call: -
cdr3_nt: TGTGCCTGGACGATACGCCAAGCTAACTATGGCTACACCTTC
cdr3_aa: CAWTIRQANYGYTF

v_call: TRBV5-1
clone_size: -
j_call: TRBJ2-7
d_call: -
cdr3_nt: TGCGCCAGCAGCTTGGTGCCTACAACGGACGAGCAGTACTTC
cdr3_aa: CASSLVPTTDEQYF

v_call: TRBV7-3
clone_size: -
j_call: TRBJ2-1
d_call: TRBD2
cdr3_nt: TGTGCCAGCAGCTTAACATCCGTAGCGGGAGTAGGCAATGAGCAGTTCTTC
cdr3_aa: CASSLTSVAGVGNEQFF

v_call: TRBV30
clone_size: few
j_call: TRBJ2-5
d_call: TRBD1
cdr3_nt: TGTGCCTGGAGGAAACAGGGGGATGAAGAGACCCAGTACTTC
cdr3_aa: CAWRKQGDEETQYF

v_call: TRBV21-1
clone_size: -
j_call: TRBJ1-5
d_call: -
cdr3_nt: TGTGCCAGCAGCTGCCCGGGGACTAGCAATCAGCCCCAGCATTTT
cdr3_aa: CASSCPGTSNQPQHF

v_call: TRBV2
clone_size: -
j_call: TRBJ2-3
d_call: TRBD2
cdr3_nt: TGTGCCAGCAGCACCCTGACTAGCGGGAGTGTTACGCAGTATTTT
cdr3_aa: CASSTLTSGSVTQYF

v_call: TRBV27
clone_size: -
j_call: TRBJ2-5
d_call: -
cdr3_nt: TGTGCCAGCAGTCGCCCGGGATTTGATGGGACCCAGTACTTC
cdr3_aa: CASSRPGFDGTQYF

v_call: TRBV6-1
clone_size: many
j_call: TRBJ1-1
d_call: TRBD1
cdr3_nt: TGTGCCAGCAGTGAAGGGACAGGGGGCACTGAAGCTTTCTTT
cdr3_aa: CASSEGTGGTEAFF

v_call: TRBV7-8
clone_size: -
j_call: TRBJ2-7
d_call: -
cdr3_nt: TGTGCCAGCAGCCCTACAACCTACGAGCAGTACTTC
cdr3_aa: CASSPTTYEQYF

v_call: TRBV29-1
clone_size: -
j_call: TRBJ2-7
d_call: TRBD1
cdr3_nt: TGCAGCGTTACCGGGACAGGGGGCGAGCAGTACTTC
cdr3_aa: CSVTGTGGEQYF

v_call: TRBV5-1
clone_size: -
j_call: TRBJ2-1
d_call: TRBD2
cdr3_nt: TGCGCCAGCAGCCCTACTAGCGGGACTTACAATGAGCAGTTCTTC
cdr3_aa: CASSPTSGTYNEQFF

v_call: TRBV9
clone_size: -
j_call: TRBJ1-2
d_call: -
cdr3_nt: TGTGCCAGCAGCGTAGGTCTATTCGGGGACGGGTATGGCTACACCTTC
cdr3_aa: CASSVGLFGDGYGYTF

v_call: TRBV2
clone_size: -
j_call: TRBJ2-3
d_call: TRBD2
cdr3_nt: TGTGCCAGCAGAGTAGCGGGAGGGGGGGCAGATACGCAGTATTTT
cdr3_aa: CASRVAGGGADTQYF

v_call: TRBV14
clone_size: once
j_call: TRBJ1-1
d_call: -
cdr3_nt: TGTGCCAGCAGCGAGCAAGGGGGATATGGGGCTGAAGCTTTCTTT
cdr3_aa: CASSEQGGYGAEAFF

v_call: TRBV7-9
clone_size: -
j_call: TRBJ1-4
d_call: -
cdr3_nt: TGTGCCAGCACCCCACTAGGTCCGGAAAAACTGTTTTTT
cdr3_aa: CASTPLGPEKLFF

v_call: TRBV7-3
clone_size: -
j_call: TRBJ2-6
d_call: -
cdr3_nt: TGTGCCAGCAGCCCAAGGGACGGGAGCTCTGGGGCCAACGTCCTGACTTTC
cdr3_aa: CASSPRDGSSGANVLTF

v_call: TRBV6-5
clone_size: once
j_call: TRBJ2-1
d_call: TRBD2
cdr3_nt: TGTGCCAGCAGTTGGGGGGGGAGCTCCTACAATGAGCAGTTCTTC
cdr3_aa: CASSWGGSSYNEQFF

v_call: TRBV19
clone_size: -
j_call: TRBJ2-5
d_call: TRBD1
cdr3_nt: TGTGCCAGTTCCAGGGGGCGGACAGAGACCCAGTACTTC
cdr3_aa: CASSRGRTETQYF

v_call: TRBV6-5
clone_size: many
j_call: TRBJ2-1
d_call: TRBD2
cdr3_nt: TGTGCCAGCAGTTTGGGACTAGCGGGCTACAATGAGCAGTTCTTC
cdr3_aa: CASSLGLAGYNEQFF

v_call: TRBV5-6
clone_size: -
j_call: TRBJ1-3
d_call: -
cdr3_nt: TGTGCCAGCACCGGAGGAAACACCATATATTTT
cdr3_aa: CASTGGNTIYF

v_call: TRBV5-1
clone_size: -
j_call: TRBJ2-7
d_call: TRBD2
cdr3_nt: TGCGCCAGCAGCGGGAACGGACTAGCAGGTTCCGAGCAGTACTTC
cdr3_aa: CASSGNGLAGSEQYF

v_call: TRBV25-1
clone_size: -
j_call: TRBJ2-1
d_call: TRBD1
cdr3_nt: TGTGCCAGCTCACCCGACCGGGACAGAAACAATGAGCAGTTCTTC
cdr3_aa: CASSPDRDRNNEQFF

v_call: TRBV2
clone_size: few
j_call: TRBJ1-4
d_call: TRBD1
cdr3_nt: TGTGCCAGCAGTCTTCCGACAGGGTTGCAACTGTTTTTT
cdr3_aa: CASSLPTGLQLFF

v_call: TRBV28
clone_size: -
j_call: TRBJ2-7
d_call: TRBD2
cdr3_nt: TGTGCCAGCAGATGGACTAGCGGAGCCTACGAGCAGTACTTC
cdr3_aa: CASRWTSGAYEQYF

v_call: TRBV9
clone_size: once
j_call: TRBJ2-7
d_call: TRBD2
cdr3_nt: TGTGCCAGCAGCGGGACACTAGCGGAGGGCGAGCAGTACTTC
cdr3_aa: CASSGTLAEGEQYF

v_call: TRBV7-9
clone_size: -
j_call: TRBJ2-2
d_call: -
cdr3_nt: TGTGCCAGCAGCTTTTCGGGGGTTGCGAACACCGGGGAGCTGTTTTTT
cdr3_aa: CASSFSGVANTGELFF

v_call: TRBV29-1
clone_size: -
j_call: TRBJ2-5
d_call: -
cdr3_nt: TGCAGCGTCCAGGGGTCAGGGATCGAGACCCAGTACTTC
cdr3_aa: CSVQGSGIETQYF

v_call: TRBV9
clone_size: -
j_call: TRBJ2-7
d_call: TRBD2
cdr3_nt: TGTGCCAGCAGCGGCGACAGGGGACTAGCGGGATTGGGATCCTACGAGCAGTACTTC
cdr3_aa: CASSGDRGLAGLGSYEQYF

v_call: TRBV19
clone_size: -
j_call: TRBJ2-7
d_call: TRBD2
cdr3_nt: TGTGCCAGTAGTACTACTAGCGGGAGCTCCTACGAGCAGTACTTC
cdr3_aa: CASSTTSGSSYEQYF

v_call: TRBV18
clone_size: -
j_call: TRBJ2-3
d_call: -
cdr3_nt: TGTGCCAGCTCACCACCTAGCACAGATACGCAGTATTTT
cdr3_aa: CASSPPSTDTQYF

v_call: TRBV29-1
clone_size: -
j_call: TRBJ1-3
d_call: -
cdr3_nt: TGCAGCGTTGAACACAGGCGGTCCTCTGGAAACACCATATATTTT
cdr3_aa: CSVEHRRSSGNTIYF

v_call: TRBV18
clone_size: -
j_call: TRBJ2-5
d_call: -
cdr3_nt: TGTGCCAGCTCACCCCCGAGTTTAGGAGAGACCCAGTACTTC
cdr3_aa: CASSPPSLGETQYF

v_call: TRBV30
clone_size: -
j_call: TRBJ2-1
d_call: TRBD2
cdr3_nt: TGTGCCTGGCAACATCGTTTCGGGAGGAACTACAATGAGCAGTTCTTC
cdr3_aa: CAWQHRFGRNYNEQFF

v_call: TRBV9
clone_size: -
j_call: TRBJ1-1
d_call: -
cdr3_nt: TGTGCCAGCAGCGTAGGGATGGGTTTACCCCCTGAAGCTTTCTTT
cdr3_aa: CASSVGMGLPPEAFF

v_call: TRBV7-6
clone_size: once
j_call: TRBJ1-3
d_call: -
cdr3_nt: TGTGCCAGCAGCTTCAATCTGGATGGCGGAAACACCATATATTTT
cdr3_aa: CASSFNLDGGNTIYF

v_call: TRBV29-1
clone_size: few
j_call: TRBJ2-1
d_call: -
cdr3_nt: TGCAGCGGCGGGCAGGCAGGCTACAATGAGCAGTTCTTC
cdr3_aa: CSGGQAGYNEQFF

v_call: TRBV30
clone_size: -
j_call: TRBJ2-1
d_call: -
cdr3_nt: TGTGCCTGGACCGCAGGCGGGACCAGATTAAGCTCCTACAATGAGCAGTTCTTC
cdr3_aa: CAWTAGGTRLSSYNEQFF

v_call: TRBV10-3
clone_size: -
j_call: TRBJ2-7
d_call: -
cdr3_nt: TGTGCCATCACTTGGGATGGACTGGGCGAGCAGTACTTC
cdr3_aa: CAITWDGLGEQYF

v_call: TRBV2
clone_size: -
j_call: TRBJ2-7
d_call: TRBD1
cdr3_nt: TGTGCCAGCAGTGGAGGACAGGGGCTCTACGAGCAGTACTTC
cdr3_aa: CASSGGQGLYEQYF

v_call: TRBV2
clone_size: few
j_call: TRBJ2-7
d_call: -
cdr3_nt: TGTGCCAGCAGCGCCGGAGTTAGCTCGCAGTACTTC
cdr3_aa: CASSAGVSSQYF

v_call: TRBV2
clone_size: -
j_call: TRBJ2-5
d_call: -
cdr3_nt: TGTGCCAGCAACCCTCCCTTTGAAGAGACCCAGTACTTC
cdr3_aa: CASNPPFEETQYF

v_call: TRBV18
clone_size: few
j_call: TRBJ2-2
d_call: -
cdr3_nt: TGTGCCAGCTCACACCAGGACTTCACCGGGGAGCTGTTTTTT
cdr3_aa: CASSHQDFTGELFF

v_call: TRBV11-2
clone_size: -
j_call: TRBJ1-1
d_call: -
cdr3_nt: TGTGCCAGCAGCTTATCCATTTCTGAAGCTTTCTTT
cdr3_aa: CASSLSISEAFF

v_call: TRBV7-9
clone_size: -
j_call: TRBJ2-1
d_call: TRBD2
cdr3_nt: TGTGCCAGCAGTAGGGGCGGGAGGGTTTTCGGTGAGCAGTTCTTC
cdr3_aa: CASSRGGRVFGEQFF

v_call: TRBV7-9
clone_size: -
j_call: TRBJ1-3
d_call: -
cdr3_nt: TGTGCCAGCAGCTTAGTCGCGGCGGCGTCTGGAGGCACCATATATTTT
cdr3_aa: CASSLVAAASGGTIYF

v_call: TRBV5-1
clone_size: -
j_call: TRBJ2-3
d_call: -
cdr3_nt: TGCGCCAGCAGCTTGGGTCGGTCTGACCCCACAGATACGCAGTATTTT
cdr3_aa: CASSLGRSDPTDTQYF